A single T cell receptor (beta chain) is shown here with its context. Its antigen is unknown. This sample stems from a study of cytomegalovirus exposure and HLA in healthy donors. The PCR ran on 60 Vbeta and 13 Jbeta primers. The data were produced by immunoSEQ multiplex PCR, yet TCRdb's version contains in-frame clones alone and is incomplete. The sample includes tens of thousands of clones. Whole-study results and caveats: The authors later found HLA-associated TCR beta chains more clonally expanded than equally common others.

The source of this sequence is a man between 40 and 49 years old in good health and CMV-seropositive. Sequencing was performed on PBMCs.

The chain's CDR3 is CASSTPVGELFF. For the CDR3, the DNA is TGTGCCAGCAGTACCCCGGTCGGGGAGCTGTTTTTT. The V and J genes are TRBV28 and TRBJ2-2; D is uncertain. The CDR3 length is 12 residues. V was pared by 5 bases and J by 7 bases, with 8 bases between. Germline V gene data show CDR1 as MDHEN and CDR2 as SYDVKM.